This T cell receptor (beta chain) was documented in a study of blood T cell repertoires in COVID-19. The protocol was immunoSEQ multiplex PCR, while the TCRdb copy is restricted to in-frame clones and leaves out a portion. The repertoire holds about 160,000 clones, with 80% to 90% as singletons. From germline, CDR1 is MNHEY and CDR2 SMNVEV (reference sequence). With V trimmed by 6 bases and J by 0 bases, 5 bases remained unmatched. The CDR3 is 15 amino acids. Living in roughly 25 US areas, the participants were between roughly 18 and 90 years of age. Donors in Cohort 3 counted as recovered after two negative PCRs, clearance, or symptom resolution.

This chain links TRBV27 with TRBJ2-1; 7 bases map to TRBD2. This TCR came from a woman between 45 and 60 years old who had recovered from COVID-19. Sequencing used PBMCs or T cells enriched from blood (not recorded which). Here the CDR3 DNA reads TGTGCCAGCAGGGGCGGCGGGGGCTCCTACAATGAGCAGTTCTTC. It translates to CASRGGGGSYNEQFF.